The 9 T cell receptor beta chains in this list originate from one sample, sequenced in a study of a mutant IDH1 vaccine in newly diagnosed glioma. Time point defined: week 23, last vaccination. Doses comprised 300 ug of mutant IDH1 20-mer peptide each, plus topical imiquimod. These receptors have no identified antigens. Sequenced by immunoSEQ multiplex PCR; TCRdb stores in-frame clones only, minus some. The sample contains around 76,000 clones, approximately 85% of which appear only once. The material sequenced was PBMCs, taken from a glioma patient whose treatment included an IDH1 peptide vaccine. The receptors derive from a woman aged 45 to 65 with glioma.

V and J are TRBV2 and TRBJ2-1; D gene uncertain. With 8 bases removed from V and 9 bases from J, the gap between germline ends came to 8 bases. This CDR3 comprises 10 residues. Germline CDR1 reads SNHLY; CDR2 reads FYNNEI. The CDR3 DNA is TGTGCCAGCTCCCTCGGTGAGCAGTTCTTC. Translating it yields CASSLGEQFF.

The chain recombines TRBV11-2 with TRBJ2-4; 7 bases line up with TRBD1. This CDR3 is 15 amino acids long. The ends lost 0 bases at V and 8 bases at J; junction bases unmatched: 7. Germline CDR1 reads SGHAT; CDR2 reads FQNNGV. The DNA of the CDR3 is TGTGCCAGCAGCTTAGATTCGAGGGGGCGAGACATTCAGTACTTC. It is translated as CASSLDSRGRDIQYF.

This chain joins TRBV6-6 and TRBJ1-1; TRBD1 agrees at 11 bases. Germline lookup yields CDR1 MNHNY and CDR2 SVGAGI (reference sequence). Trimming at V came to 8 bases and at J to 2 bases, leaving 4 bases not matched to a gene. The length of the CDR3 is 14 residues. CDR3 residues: CASEDRGHNTEAFF. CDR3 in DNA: TGTGCCAGCGAGGACAGGGGGCATAACACTGAAGCTTTCTTT.

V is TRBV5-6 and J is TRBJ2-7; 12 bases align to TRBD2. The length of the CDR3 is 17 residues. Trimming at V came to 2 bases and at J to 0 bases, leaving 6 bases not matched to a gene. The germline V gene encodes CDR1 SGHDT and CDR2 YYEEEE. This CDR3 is CASSLGTSGPSSYEQYF. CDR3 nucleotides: TGTGCCAGCAGCTTAGGGACTAGCGGGCCAAGCTCCTACGAGCAGTACTTC.

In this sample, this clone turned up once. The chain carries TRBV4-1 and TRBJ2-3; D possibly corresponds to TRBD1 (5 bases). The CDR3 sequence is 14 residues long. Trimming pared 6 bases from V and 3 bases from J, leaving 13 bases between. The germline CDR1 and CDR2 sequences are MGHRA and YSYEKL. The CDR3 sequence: CASSTTAGTDTQYF. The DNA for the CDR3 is TGCGCCAGCAGTACGACAGCAGGGACAGATACGCAGTATTTT.

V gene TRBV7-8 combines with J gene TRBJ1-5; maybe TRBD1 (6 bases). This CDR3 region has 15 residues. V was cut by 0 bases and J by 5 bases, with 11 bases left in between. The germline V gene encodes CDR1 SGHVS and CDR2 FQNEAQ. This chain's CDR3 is CASSLALRGDQPQHF. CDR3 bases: TGTGCCAGCAGCTTAGCGCTTAGGGGGGATCAGCCCCAGCATTTT.

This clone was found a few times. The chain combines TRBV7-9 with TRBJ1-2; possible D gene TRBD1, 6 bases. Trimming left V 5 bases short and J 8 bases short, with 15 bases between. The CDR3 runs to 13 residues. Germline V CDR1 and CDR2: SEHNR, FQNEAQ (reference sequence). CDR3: CASSKRGFGGYTF. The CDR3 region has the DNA TGTGCCAGCAGCAAAAGGGGGTTTGGCGGCTACACCTTC.

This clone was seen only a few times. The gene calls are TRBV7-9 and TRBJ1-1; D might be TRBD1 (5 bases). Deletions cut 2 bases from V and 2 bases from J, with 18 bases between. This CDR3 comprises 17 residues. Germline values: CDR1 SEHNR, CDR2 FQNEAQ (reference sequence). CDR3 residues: CASSLRVPGTKNTEAFF. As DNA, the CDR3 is TGTGCCAGCAGCTTAAGGGTCCCCGGGACCAAAAACACTGAAGCTTTCTTT. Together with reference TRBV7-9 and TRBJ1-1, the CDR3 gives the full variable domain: DTGVSQNPRHKITKRGQNVTFRCDPISEHNRLYWYRQTLGQGPEFLTYFQNEAQLEKSRLLSDRFSAERPKGSFSTLEIQRTEQGDSAMYLCASSLRVPGTKNTEAFFGQGTRLTVV.

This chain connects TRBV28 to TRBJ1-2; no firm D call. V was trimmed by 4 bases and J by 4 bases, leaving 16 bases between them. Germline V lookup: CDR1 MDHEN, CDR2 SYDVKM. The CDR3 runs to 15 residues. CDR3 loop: CASSSSGQIGYGYTF. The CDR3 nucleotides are TGTGCCAGCAGTTCCTCCGGCCAGATCGGCTATGGCTACACCTTC.